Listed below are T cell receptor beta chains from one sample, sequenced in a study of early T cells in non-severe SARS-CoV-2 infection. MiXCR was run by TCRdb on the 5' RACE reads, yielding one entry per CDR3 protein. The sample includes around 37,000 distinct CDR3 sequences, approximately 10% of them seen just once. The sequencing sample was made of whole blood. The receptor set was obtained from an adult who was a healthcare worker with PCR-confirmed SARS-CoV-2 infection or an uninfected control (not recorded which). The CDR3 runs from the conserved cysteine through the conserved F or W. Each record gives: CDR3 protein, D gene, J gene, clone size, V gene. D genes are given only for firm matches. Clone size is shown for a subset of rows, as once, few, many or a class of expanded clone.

CDR3: CASSYSTGHEQYF; D: NA; J: TRBJ2-7; size: few; V: TRBV6-2/TRBV6-3
CDR3: CASSYGQGRGKLFF; D: TRBD1; J: TRBJ1-4; size: NA; V: TRBV6-2/TRBV6-3
CDR3: CASSLGPDGYTF; D: NA; J: TRBJ1-2; size: many; V: TRBV7-9
CDR3: CASTRGAGNTIYF; D: NA; J: TRBJ1-3; size: many; V: TRBV5-1
CDR3: CASSQDVEYGYTF; D: NA; J: TRBJ1-2; size: many; V: TRBV3-1
CDR3: CSARKDSYNEQFF; D: NA; J: TRBJ2-1; size: few; V: TRBV20-1
CDR3: CASSRGGTGTNTEAFF; D: NA; J: TRBJ1-1; size: many; V: TRBV18
CDR3: CASSYGTARSSGQYF; D: NA; J: TRBJ2-7; size: many; V: TRBV6-2/TRBV6-3
CDR3: CASSEALQDWNAEAFF; D: NA; J: TRBJ1-1; size: many; V: TRBV6-1
CDR3: CATSTPGQSTDTQYF; D: TRBD1; J: TRBJ2-3; size: many; V: TRBV15
CDR3: CASSIYAGTDSRYGYTF; D: TRBD1; J: TRBJ1-2; size: many; V: TRBV19
CDR3: CSARDPIGYTF; D: NA; J: TRBJ1-2; size: many; V: TRBV20-1
CDR3: CSVLEPNGETQYF; D: NA; J: TRBJ2-5; size: many; V: TRBV29-1
CDR3: CASSVSTVSENTIYF; D: NA; J: TRBJ1-3; size: few; V: TRBV9
CDR3: CASSPGTGAFRQYF; D: TRBD1; J: TRBJ2-7; size: NA; V: TRBV5-4
CDR3: CSARTATGEVTYEQYF; D: NA; J: TRBJ2-7; size: many; V: TRBV20-1
CDR3: CASRGGSSEAFF; D: NA; J: TRBJ1-1; size: many; V: TRBV6-5
CDR3: CSARPGQGRVETQYF; D: TRBD1; J: TRBJ2-5; size: many; V: TRBV20-1
CDR3: CASSLSRGGASGEQFF; D: NA; J: TRBJ2-1; size: many; V: TRBV7-2
CDR3: CSVDSGEQYF; D: NA; J: TRBJ2-7; size: NA; V: TRBV29-1
CDR3: CAWTGTGSSYEQYF; D: TRBD1; J: TRBJ2-7; size: many; V: TRBV30
CDR3: CGGQNTGELFF; D: NA; J: TRBJ2-2; size: NA; V: TRBV29-1
CDR3: CASSEMIAGELFF; D: NA; J: TRBJ2-2; size: many; V: TRBV2
CDR3: CASSFPGTQYF; D: NA; J: TRBJ2-3; size: many; V: TRBV7-2
CDR3: CASSLAVSSGGFYNEQFF; D: TRBD2; J: TRBJ2-1; size: many; V: TRBV5-6
CDR3: CSARDGWVRGYTF; D: NA; J: TRBJ1-2; size: NA; V: TRBV20-1
CDR3: CASSFRHNTEAFF; D: NA; J: TRBJ1-1; size: many; V: TRBV6-2/TRBV6-3
CDR3: CASSSGLAGGPGELFF; D: TRBD2; J: TRBJ2-2; size: few; V: TRBV5-4
CDR3: CASSLNGETQYF; D: NA; J: TRBJ2-5; size: many; V: TRBV7-9
CDR3: CSARGSGVNQPQHF; D: NA; J: TRBJ1-5; size: few; V: TRBV20-1
CDR3: CASSLGRGRRYTF; D: NA; J: TRBJ1-2; size: NA; V: TRBV5-6
CDR3: CASSQGTPPSPLHF; D: NA; J: TRBJ1-6; size: few; V: TRBV14
CDR3: CASSMDIQETQYF; D: NA; J: TRBJ2-5; size: many; V: TRBV7-2
CDR3: CASSLVRESEQYF; D: NA; J: TRBJ2-7; size: many; V: TRBV5-1
CDR3: CASSLSWRGEQFF; D: NA; J: TRBJ2-1; size: many; V: TRBV7-2
CDR3: CASSLSRGATNEKLFF; D: NA; J: TRBJ1-4; size: once; V: TRBV7-9
CDR3: CASSPPRLAGISDGTSTDTQYF; D: TRBD2; J: TRBJ2-3; size: NA; V: TRBV7-9
CDR3: CSVEERGSSSGNTIYF; D: NA; J: TRBJ1-3; size: few; V: TRBV29-1
CDR3: CSALGNTIYF; D: NA; J: TRBJ1-3; size: many; V: TRBV20-1
CDR3: CASSQLLVMGGSSYEQYF; D: NA; J: TRBJ2-7; size: NA; V: TRBV3-1
CDR3: CASSTKTGSPSYEQYF; D: TRBD1; J: TRBJ2-7; size: many; V: TRBV6-5
CDR3: CASSYTGGKQYF; D: NA; J: TRBJ2-7; size: many; V: TRBV6-2/TRBV6-3
CDR3: CASRADWTITGELFF; D: NA; J: TRBJ2-2; size: few; V: TRBV6-2/TRBV6-3
CDR3: CASSQDPYNEQFF; D: NA; J: TRBJ2-1; size: many; V: TRBV4-1
CDR3: CAISESKRGATDTQYF; D: TRBD2; J: TRBJ2-3; size: NA; V: TRBV10-3
CDR3: CASSQEGTGVGGELFF; D: NA; J: TRBJ2-2; size: many; V: TRBV3-1